This is a list of T cell receptor beta chains from one sample in a study of blood T cell repertoires in COVID-19. Clones were sequenced by immunoSEQ multiplex PCR, and TCRdb holds only the in-frame ones, with some missing. The sample holds fewer than 90,000 clones, about 83% seen once. The sample was peripheral blood. Every receptor here comes from a human donor in a cohort sampled during active COVID-19. Both conserved end residues are part of each CDR3. A D gene is named only where the DNA matches it firmly. Expanded clones get a size class; other rows say once, few or many, or leave the size out.

j_call | d_call | v_call | clone_size | cdr3_nt | cdr3_aa
TRBJ2-2 | . | TRBV7-3 | few | TGTGCCAGCAGCTTACGGGGAAACACCGGGGAGCTGTTTTTT | CASSLRGNTGELFF
TRBJ1-1 | TRBD1 | TRBV4-1 | . | TGCGCCAGCAGCCAATCATCCAGACAGGGGTCGACTGAAGCTTTCTTT | CASSQSSRQGSTEAFF